The 12 T cell receptor beta chains given below trace back to one sample, sequenced in a study of control samples from healthy donors and cancer patients. TCRdb keeps only in-frame clones here, not all; method: immunoSEQ multiplex PCR. The table has tens of thousands of clones, around 87% seen once. Sequences were obtained from PBMCs. These receptor sequences come from a woman aged 55 to 70 with lung cancer.

The V and J genes are TRBV5-6 and TRBJ1-3; 7 nucleotides line up with TRBD1. Germline-derived CDR1 and CDR2 are SGHDT and YYEEEE. This CDR3 has 16 residues. V lost 0 bases to trimming and J lost 5 bases; unmatched junction nucleotides: 8. CDR3 in amino acids: CASSLVSGQNRNTIYF. CDR3 nucleotide sequence: TGTGCCAGCAGCTTGGTTTCGGGACAGAACCGAAACACCATATATTTT.

The V gene is TRBV7-2, the J gene TRBJ2-1; D uncertain. Trimming cost V 6 bases and J 12 bases, with 21 bases left between them. The CDR3 has 14 amino acids. The V gene's germline CDR1 is SGHTA and CDR2 FQGNSA. DNA of the CDR3: TGTGCCAGCAGTTACGACACGCGGACCGGTGTGCAGTTCTTC. Translation gives CASSYDTRTGVQFF.

The chain carries TRBV3-1 (or the pseudogene TRBV3-2) and TRBJ1-4; D gene unclear. Germline V gene sequence: CDR1 LGHDT, CDR2 YNNKEL (reference sequence). CDR3 size: 17 residues. The germline V and J ends were trimmed by 2 bases and 0 bases, with 13 bases remaining between them. The CDR3 nucleotides read TGTGCCAGCAGCCAATCCCAGTTGAGGGCAACTAATGAAAAACTGTTTTTT. Protein: CASSQSQLRATNEKLFF.

The rearrangement joins TRBV2 to TRBJ1-3; possible D gene TRBD1, 5 bases. The germline V gene has CDR1 SNHLY and CDR2 FYNNEI. Trimming removed 4 bases at V and 0 bases at J, with 16 bases between. The CDR3 is 17 residues long. This CDR3 is CASSVGGQGNSGNTIYF. The CDR3 nucleotides are TGTGCCAGCAGTGTAGGCGGGCAGGGCAACTCTGGAAACACCATATATTTT.

The chain has TRBV27 and TRBJ1-2; TRBD1 matches 7 bases. The J segment lost 1 base and the V segment lost 4 bases, leaving 9 bases of the junction unmatched. CDR3 length equals 16 residues. The V gene's germline CDR1 is MNHEY and CDR2 SMNVEV (reference sequence). CDR3 coding DNA: TGTGCCAGCAGTTCGATCACAGGGGATTTTAACTATGGCTACACCTTC. This translates into CASSSITGDFNYGYTF.

The chain carries TRBV9 and TRBJ2-2, with a possible D match to TRBD2 (6 bases). This CDR3 spans 14 amino acids. Germline values: CDR1 SGDLS, CDR2 YYNGEE. Trimming removed 3 bases at V and 6 bases at J, with 12 bases between. The DNA of the CDR3 is TGTGCCAGCAGCGCCCTTGGAGGGGCCGGGGAGCTGTTTTTT. It yields the protein CASSALGGAGELFF. Combining the CDR3 with reference TRBV9 and TRBJ2-2 gives the whole variable domain DSGVTQTPKHLITATGQRVTLRCSPRSGDLSVYWYQQSLDQGLQFLIQYYNGEERAKGNILERFSAQQFPDLHSELNLSSLELGDSALYFCASSALGGAGELFFGEGSRLTVL.

The chain has TRBV19 and TRBJ1-5; the match to TRBD1 covers 7 bases. Per the germline V gene, CDR1 is LNHDA and CDR2 is SQIVND (reference sequence). Losses at the gene ends were 3 bases for V and 0 bases for J; bases not matched to a gene: 11. CDR3 length: 18 amino acids. CDR3 loop: CASSIAGQSLYSNQPQHF. The CDR3 coding sequence is TGTGCCAGTAGTATCGCGGGACAGAGCCTTTATAGCAATCAGCCCCAGCATTTT.

The chain employs TRBV6-5 and TRBJ2-1, with a tentative D call TRBD1 (6 bases). V was cut by 7 bases and J by 4 bases, with 14 bases left in between. In germline, CDR1 is MNHEY, CDR2 SVGAGI. This CDR3 is built from 14 residues. Here the CDR3 reads CASTRGPMYNEQFF. In DNA, the CDR3 is TGTGCCAGCACCAGGGGTCCGATGTACAATGAGCAGTTCTTC.

The gene calls are TRBV11-2 and TRBJ1-5, with a tentative D call TRBD1 (5 bases). Germline V lookup: CDR1 SGHAT, CDR2 FQNNGV. The CDR3 has 13 amino acids. Trimming removed 3 bases from V and 15 bases from J, with 18 bases in between. Written as DNA, the CDR3 is TGTGCCAGCAGCTTTTCCGCGGGGGGGTACACGCATTTT. This sequence encodes CASSFSAGGYTHF.

The gene calls are TRBV5-1 and TRBJ2-5, with D unclear. V dropped 1 base and J dropped 1 base, with 5 bases sitting between them. Germline V lookup: CDR1 SGHRS, CDR2 YFSETQ. The CDR3 spans 13 residues. The CDR3: CASSLYAQETQYF. The CDR3 bases are TGCGCCAGCAGCTTGTACGCCCAAGAGACCCAGTACTTC.

The chain couples TRBV3-1 (or the pseudogene TRBV3-2) to TRBJ2-7; possible D gene TRBD1, 7 bases. The CDR3 has 14 residues. Looked up from germline, CDR1 is LGHDT and CDR2 is YNNKEL (reference sequence). V was trimmed by 6 bases and J by 0 bases, leaving 12 bases between them. Here the CDR3 reads CASSLRGASYEQYF. CDR3 sequence (DNA): TGTGCCAGCAGTCTCAGGGGGGCCTCCTACGAGCAGTACTTC.

The rearrangement links TRBV28 to TRBJ2-5; 7 nucleotides align to TRBD1. Germline V gene data show CDR1 as MDHEN and CDR2 as SYDVKM. J lost 3 bases, V lost 2 bases, and 0 bases had no gene match. This CDR3 contains 13 residues. CDR3 loop: CASSLGTEETQYF. The CDR3 DNA sequence: TGTGCCAGCAGTTTAGGGACAGAAGAGACCCAGTACTTC. Together with reference TRBV28 and TRBJ2-5, the CDR3 gives the full variable domain: DVKVTQSSRYLVKRTGEKVFLECVQDMDHENMFWYRQDPGLGLRLIYFSYDVKMKEKGDIPEGYSVSREKKERFSLILESASTNQTSMYLCASSLGTEETQYFGPGTRLLVL.